One and the same sample provided the 10 T cell receptor beta chains below, sequenced in a study of OX40 agonist ivuxolimab in advanced cancers. Library preparation used the immunoSEQ multiplex PCR assay. As stored in TCRdb, this immuneACCESS dataset retains in-frame rearrangements with V and J assigned. A fraction of the clones does not appear; measured against another copy, unresolved V genes explain less than half of the discrepancy, and the remainder lacks a known reason. Present in this sample are 55,000 to 75,000 clones, roughly four fifths of which were seen just once. The top ten clones comprise over 0.95% of the sample. Here the sequenced sample was CD4+ or CD8+ T cells sorted from blood, taken in a trial of the OX40 agonist ivuxolimab. These receptors were collected from an adult with an advanced solid tumor such as melanoma, head and neck, liver or kidney cancer.

As for this clone: Other DNA sequences in the sample encode the same CDR3. The J gene is TRBJ2-7, the V gene TRBV7-9; D unclear. Deletions cut 5 bases from V and 2 bases from J, with 10 bases between. The germline gives CDR1 SEHNR, CDR2 FQNEAQ (reference sequence). This CDR3 has 13 amino acids. In DNA form, the CDR3 reads TGTGCCAGCAGCCCCAAAGGCCCCTACGAGCAGTACTTC. This gives the protein CASSPKGPYEQYF.

The V call is TRBV18, the J call TRBJ1-2; no clear D. The CDR3 runs 13 residues. V dropped 2 bases and J dropped 3 bases, with 7 bases sitting between them. Germline CDR1 is KGHSH and CDR2 is LQKENI. The CDR3 nucleotides read TGTGCCAGCTCACCAAAGGAAGACTATGGCTACACCTTC. Translating gives CASSPKEDYGYTF.

The rearrangement uses TRBV11-2 and TRBJ1-4, with D hard to call. This CDR3 spans 13 amino acids. Per germline, CDR1 SGHAT and CDR2 FQNNGV. V shed 2 bases and J shed 0 bases, with 1 base lying between them. Here the CDR3 reads CASSLSTNEKLFF. CDR3 coding DNA: TGTGCCAGCAGCTTATCAACTAATGAAAAACTGTTTTTT.

V usage is TRBV6-1 and J usage is TRBJ1-1, with a possible D match to TRBD1 (6 bases). The germline V and J ends were trimmed by 6 bases and 5 bases, with 19 bases remaining between them. CDR3 size: 15 residues. Germline V gene lookup returns CDR1 MNHNS and CDR2 SASEGT. CDR3 nucleotides: TGTGCCAGCAGGTCAAGACAGGAAGAGGGAACTGAAGCTTTCTTT. It is translated as CASRSRQEEGTEAFF.

V is TRBV29-1 and J is TRBJ1-5; tentatively, D is TRBD1 (5 bases). The CDR3 is 13 residues long. V was clipped by 4 bases and J by 1 base, with 8 bases between them. Germline V lookup: CDR1 SQVTM, CDR2 ANQGSEA. The CDR3 nucleotides read TGCAGCGTTGGAGAGGGGAGCAATCAGCCCCAGCATTTT. Amino acids: CSVGEGSNQPQHF.

J is TRBJ2-1 and V is TRBV14; D possibly corresponds to TRBD2 (7 bases). Trimming shortened V by 2 bases and J by 10 bases, and 21 bases separated the two germline ends. The CDR3 contains 16 residues. Germline loops: CDR1 SGHDN, CDR2 FVKESK. CDR3 region: CASSQLRGGLTGEQFF. In DNA form, the CDR3 reads TGTGCCAGCAGCCAATTAAGGGGGGGGCTAACGGGCGAGCAGTTCTTC.

The chain employs TRBV6-1 and TRBJ1-4; the D is unclear. Germline assignment: CDR1 MNHNS and CDR2 SASEGT. The length of the CDR3 is 14 residues. The V and J ends lost 4 bases and 4 bases respectively, with 10 bases between them. This chain's CDR3 is CASSGSGFNEKLFF. CDR3 in DNA: TGTGCCAGCAGTGGTTCAGGTTTTAATGAAAAACTGTTTTTT.

The chain recombines TRBV7-2 with TRBJ2-1, with 10 bases fitting TRBD1. CDR3 length: 15 amino acids. V was clipped by 0 bases and J by 10 bases; unmatched bases: 6. Germline values: CDR1 SGHTA, CDR2 FQGNSA. CDR3 residues: CASSLATGGAGEQFF. Here the CDR3 DNA reads TGTGCCAGCAGCTTAGCGACAGGGGGCGCGGGGGAGCAGTTCTTC.

This chain joins TRBV5-6 and TRBJ2-2, with D tentatively TRBD1 (5 bases). Germline V gene sequence: CDR1 SGHDT, CDR2 YYEEEE. There are 14 residues in the CDR3. V dropped 5 bases and J dropped 0 bases, with 8 bases sitting between them. CDR3 sequence: CASRDTTNTGELFF. The CDR3 nucleotides read TGTGCCAGCAGGGACACCACGAACACCGGGGAGCTGTTTTTT.

This chain connects TRBV5-8 to TRBJ2-3; 11 nucleotides agree with TRBD1. This CDR3 has 15 amino acids. With 0 bases clipped from V and 3 bases from J, the junction kept 0 bases outside the gene matches. CDR1 is SGHTS, CDR2 YDEGEE, per germline. CDR3 region: CASSLGDRGTDTQYF. The DNA of the CDR3 is TGTGCCAGCAGCTTGGGGGACAGGGGGACAGATACGCAGTATTTT.